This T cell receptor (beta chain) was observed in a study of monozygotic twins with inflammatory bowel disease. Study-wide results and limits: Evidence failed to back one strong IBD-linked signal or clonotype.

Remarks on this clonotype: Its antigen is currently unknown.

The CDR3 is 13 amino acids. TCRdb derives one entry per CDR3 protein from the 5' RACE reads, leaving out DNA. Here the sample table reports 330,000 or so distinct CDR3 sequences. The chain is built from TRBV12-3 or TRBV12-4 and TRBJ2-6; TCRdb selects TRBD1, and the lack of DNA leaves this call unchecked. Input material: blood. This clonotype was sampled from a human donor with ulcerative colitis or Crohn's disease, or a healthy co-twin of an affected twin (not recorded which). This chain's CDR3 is CAGGGSGANVLTF.